This T cell receptor (beta chain) was sequenced in a study of beta chain features in type 1 diabetes. In the study overall: All samples combined gave 107,917,701 sorted cells for examination. Overall study findings and caveats: Within each of all four CD4+ subsets, Type 1 diabetes patients had TCRB CDR3s that were moderately but significantly shorter. It was among patients, rather than healthy donors, that naive, central memory and Treg TCRB repertoires appeared more similar.

With regard to this clone: Its antigen remains unknown.

All of the isolated RNA was reverse transcribed, so expressed TCRB transcripts were sequenced. Some clones are missing from TCRdb's copy, which holds only in-frame ones; the method was immunoSEQ multiplex PCR. Among around 360,000 clones listed, around 12% were seen once. The CDR3 extends over 14 amino acids. In germline, CDR1 is SGHAT, CDR2 FQNNGV. Trimming pared 8 bases from V and 4 bases from J, leaving 18 bases between. This receptor was taken from a woman aged 18-35 years with type 1 diabetes. The genes are TRBV11-2 and TRBJ2-7, with D maybe TRBD1 (5 bases). The sequencing sample was made of naive CD4+ T cells from blood. For the CDR3, the DNA is TGTGCCAGCGCAGGGCCTAGGGGAACTTACGAGCAGTACTTC. Its translation is CASAGPRGTYEQYF.